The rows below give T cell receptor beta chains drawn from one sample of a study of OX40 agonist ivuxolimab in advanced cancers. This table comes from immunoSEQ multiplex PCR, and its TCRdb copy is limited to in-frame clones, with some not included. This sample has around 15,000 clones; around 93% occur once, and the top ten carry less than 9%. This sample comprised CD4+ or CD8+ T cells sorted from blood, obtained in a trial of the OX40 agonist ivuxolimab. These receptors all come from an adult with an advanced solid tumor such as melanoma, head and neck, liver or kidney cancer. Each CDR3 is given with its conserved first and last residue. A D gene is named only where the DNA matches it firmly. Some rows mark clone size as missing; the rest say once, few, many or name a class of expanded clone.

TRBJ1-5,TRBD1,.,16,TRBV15,CATSRGGYGTEQPQHF,TGTGCCACCAGCAGAGGGGGCTACGGGACAGAGCAGCCCCAGCATTTT
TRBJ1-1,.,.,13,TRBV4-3,CASSQVGNTEAFF,TGCGCCAGCAGCCAAGTCGGGAACACTGAAGCTTTCTTT
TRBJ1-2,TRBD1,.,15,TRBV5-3,CARSCGTGYGNGYTF,TGTGCCAGAAGCTGCGGGACAGGGTATGGGAATGGCTACACCTTC
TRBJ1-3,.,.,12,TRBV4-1,CASSQEGNTIYF,TGCGCCAGCAGCCAAGAGGGAAACACCATATATTTT
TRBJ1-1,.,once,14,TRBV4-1,CASSQVGENTEAFF,TGCGCCAGCAGCCAAGTTGGGGAGAACACTGAAGCTTTCTTT
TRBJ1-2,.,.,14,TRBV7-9,CASSLAADSNSYTF,TGTGCCAGCAGCTTAGCCGCGGACAGTAATAGCTACACCTTC
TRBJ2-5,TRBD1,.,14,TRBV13,CASSRGQGMETQYF,TGTGCCAGCAGCCGAGGACAGGGAATGGAGACCCAGTACTTC
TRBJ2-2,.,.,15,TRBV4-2,CASSQDRGGAGELFF,TGTGCCAGCAGCCAAGATAGGGGGGGCGCCGGGGAGCTGTTTTTT
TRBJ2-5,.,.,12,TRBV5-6,CASNGDGETQYF,TGTGCCAGCAACGGCGACGGAGAGACCCAGTACTTC
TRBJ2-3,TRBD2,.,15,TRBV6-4,CASSYSGRVTDTQYF,TGTGCCAGCAGTTATAGCGGGAGAGTGACAGATACGCAGTATTTT
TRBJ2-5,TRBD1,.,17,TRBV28,CASRGFADRGPPETQYF,TGTGCCAGCAGGGGCTTCGCGGACAGGGGGCCCCCAGAGACCCAGTACTTC
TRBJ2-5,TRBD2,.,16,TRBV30,CAWVKVASGGQETQYF,TGTGCCTGGGTTAAGGTGGCCAGCGGGGGACAAGAGACCCAGTACTTC
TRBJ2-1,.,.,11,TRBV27,CASSYRERQFF,TGTGCCAGCAGCTACAGGGAGCGGCAGTTCTTC
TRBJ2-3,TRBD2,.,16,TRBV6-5,CASSSLAGGFGDTQYF,TGTGCCAGCAGTTCGCTAGCGGGAGGGTTTGGAGATACGCAGTATTTT
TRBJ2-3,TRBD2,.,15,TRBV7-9,CASRRTSGRSDTQYF,TGTGCCAGCAGGAGGACTAGCGGGCGATCGGATACGCAGTATTTT
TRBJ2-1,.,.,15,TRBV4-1,CASSQILAGIDEQFF,TGCGCCAGCAGCCAAATATTGGCTGGAATCGATGAGCAGTTCTTC
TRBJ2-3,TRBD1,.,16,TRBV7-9,CASSLIRDRGADTQYF,TGTGCCAGCAGCCTTATCCGGGACAGGGGAGCAGATACGCAGTATTTT
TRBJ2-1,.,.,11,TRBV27,CASSTYGEQFF,TGTGCCAGCAGTACCTACGGTGAGCAGTTCTTC
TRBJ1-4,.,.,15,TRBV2,CASSELVTTNEKLFF,TGTGCCAGCAGTGAATTAGTTACCACTAATGAAAAACTGTTTTTT
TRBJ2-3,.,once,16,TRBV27,CAIQDRNGGGTDTQYF,TGTGCCATCCAAGACCGAAACGGGGGCGGCACAGATACGCAGTATTTT
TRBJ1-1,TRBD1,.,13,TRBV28,CASSGTANTEAFF,TGTGCCAGCAGTGGGACAGCTAACACTGAAGCTTTCTTT
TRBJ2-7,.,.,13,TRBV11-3,CASSFSFSYEQYF,TGTGCCAGCAGCTTTAGTTTCTCCTACGAGCAGTACTTC
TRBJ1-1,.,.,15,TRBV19,CASRTYYNMNTEAFF,TGTGCCAGTAGGACGTATTATAACATGAACACTGAAGCTTTCTTT
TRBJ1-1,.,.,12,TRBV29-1,CSVVTSYTEAFF,TGCAGCGTTGTCACATCCTACACTGAAGCTTTCTTT
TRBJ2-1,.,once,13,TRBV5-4,CASSLAGGNEQFF,TGTGCCAGCAGCTTGGCCGGAGGTAATGAGCAGTTCTTC
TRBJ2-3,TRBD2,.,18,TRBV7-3,CASSLIALAGGPADTQYF,TGTGCCAGCAGCTTAATTGCCCTAGCGGGGGGGCCGGCAGATACGCAGTATTTT
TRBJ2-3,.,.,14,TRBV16,CASSRGDPPDTQYF,TGTGCCAGCAGCCGAGGGGACCCCCCGGATACGCAGTATTTT
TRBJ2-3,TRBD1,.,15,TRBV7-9,CASSLPGQPTDTQYF,TGTGCCAGCAGCTTGCCGGGACAGCCCACAGATACGCAGTATTTT
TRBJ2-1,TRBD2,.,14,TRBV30,CAYQSGTSYNEQFF,TGTGCCTACCAATCCGGGACTAGCTATAATGAGCAGTTCTTC
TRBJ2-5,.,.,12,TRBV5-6,CASSTDPGTQYF,TGTGCCAGCAGCACGGACCCCGGGACCCAGTACTTC
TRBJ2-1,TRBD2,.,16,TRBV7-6,CASSLAGRGDYNEQFF,TGTGCCAGCAGCTTAGCGGGACGGGGGGACTACAATGAGCAGTTCTTC
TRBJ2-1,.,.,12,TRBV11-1,CASSLDSNEQFF,TGTGCCAGCAGCCTCGACAGCAATGAGCAGTTCTTC
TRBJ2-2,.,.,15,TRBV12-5,CASGLGTRNTGELFF,TGTGCTAGTGGTTTAGGGACACGTAACACCGGGGAGCTGTTTTTT
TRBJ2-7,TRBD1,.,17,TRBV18,CASSPLNPGTGAYEQYF,TGTGCCAGCTCACCTCTCAACCCCGGGACAGGGGCCTACGAGCAGTACTTC
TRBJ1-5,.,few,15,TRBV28,CAISIPTDSNQPQHF,TGTGCCATCTCAATTCCTACAGATAGCAATCAGCCCCAGCATTTT
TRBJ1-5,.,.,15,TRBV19,CASSLGGYSNQPQHF,TGTGCCAGTAGTCTTGGGGGGTATAGCAATCAGCCCCAGCATTTT
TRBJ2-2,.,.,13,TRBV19,CASRWGNPGELFF,TGTGCCAGTAGATGGGGCAATCCCGGGGAGCTGTTTTTT
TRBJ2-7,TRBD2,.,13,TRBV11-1,CASSSSGSYEQYF,TGTGCCAGCAGCAGTAGCGGGAGCTACGAGCAGTACTTC
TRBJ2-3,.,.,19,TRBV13,CASSLGSRSWGFHTDTQYF,TGTGCCAGCAGCTTAGGTTCTCGCTCTTGGGGTTTCCACACAGATACGCAGTATTTT
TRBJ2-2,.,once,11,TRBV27,CASSFGGELFF,TGTGCCAGCAGTTTCGGCGGGGAGCTGTTTTTT
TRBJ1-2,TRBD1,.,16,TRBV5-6,CASSLGYRGLIYGYTF,TGTGCCAGCAGCTTGGGTTACAGGGGGCTAATCTATGGCTACACCTTC
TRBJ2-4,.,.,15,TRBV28,CASGGRTIAKNIQYF,TGTGCCAGCGGGGGGAGGACAATAGCCAAAAACATTCAGTACTTC
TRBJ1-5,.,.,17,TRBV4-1,CASSQDILGRGKPPQHF,TGCGCCAGCAGCCAAGATATTTTGGGGCGCGGAAAACCGCCCCAGCATTTT
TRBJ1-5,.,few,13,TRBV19,CASSIGGNQPQHF,TGTGCCAGTAGTATCGGGGGGAATCAGCCCCAGCATTTT